This TCR beta chain is drawn from a study of CD8+ T cells in alopecia areata. The CDR3 contains 15 residues. Deletions cut 1 base from V and 0 bases from J, with 6 bases between. Looked up from germline, CDR1 is SGHTA and CDR2 is FQGNSA. Stated treatment: oral pan-JAK inhibitor, 5-10 mg twice daily. Extracted from the samples, RNA was reverse transcribed into cDNA to serve as the sequencing template. The protocol was immunoSEQ multiplex PCR, while the TCRdb copy is restricted to in-frame clones and leaves out a portion. Here the sample spans 150,000 to 200,000 clones, roughly 60% being singletons. This TCR derives from a human donor with alopecia areata. The source was CD4+ T cells sorted from blood, collected at week 24, from a patient treated with tofacitinib. The chain joins TRBV7-2 to TRBJ1-4, with D uncertain. The DNA of the CDR3 is TGTGCCAGCAGCTTAGTGCGGGCAACTAATGAAAAACTGTTTTTT. As protein: CASSLVRATNEKLFF.